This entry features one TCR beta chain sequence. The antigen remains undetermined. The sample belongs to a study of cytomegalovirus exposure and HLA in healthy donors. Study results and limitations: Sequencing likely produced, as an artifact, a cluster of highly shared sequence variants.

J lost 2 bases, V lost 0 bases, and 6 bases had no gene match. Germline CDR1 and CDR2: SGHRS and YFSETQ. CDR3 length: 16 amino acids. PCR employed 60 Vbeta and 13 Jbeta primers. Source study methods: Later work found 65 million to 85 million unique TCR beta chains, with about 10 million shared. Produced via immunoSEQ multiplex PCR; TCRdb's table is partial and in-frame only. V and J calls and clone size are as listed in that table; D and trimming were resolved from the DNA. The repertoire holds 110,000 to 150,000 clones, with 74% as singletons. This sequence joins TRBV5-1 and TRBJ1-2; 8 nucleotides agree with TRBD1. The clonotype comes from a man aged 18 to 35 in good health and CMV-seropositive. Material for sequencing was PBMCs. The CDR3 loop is CASSLEAGGYNYGYTF. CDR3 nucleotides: TGCGCCAGCAGCTTGGAGGCAGGGGGCTACAACTATGGCTACACCTTC. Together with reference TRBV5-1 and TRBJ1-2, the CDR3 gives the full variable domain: KAGVTQTPRYLIKTRGQQVTLSCSPISGHRSVSWYQQTPGQGLQFLFEYFSETQRNKGNFPGRFSGRQFSNSRSEMNVSTLELGDSALYLCASSLEAGGYNYGYTFGSGTRLTVV.